Listed below are T cell receptor beta chains from one sample, sequenced in a study of blood T cell repertoires in COVID-19. The data were produced by immunoSEQ multiplex PCR, yet TCRdb's version contains in-frame clones alone and is incomplete. The sample has about 70,000 clones, 89% seen once. The sequencing sample was made of peripheral blood. The receptor set was obtained from a man aged 50 or older with active COVID-19. CDR3s include the opening cysteine and the closing phenylalanine or tryptophan. D genes are given only for firm matches. Size is stated for part of the rows, as once, few or many counts, or as a class when the clone is expanded.

J gene: TRBJ2-2; clone size: .; V gene: TRBV6-6; D gene: .; CDR3 DNA: TGTGCCAGTACTGATTATAACACCGGGGAGCTGTTTTTT; CDR3 protein: CASTDYNTGELFF
J gene: TRBJ2-1; clone size: .; V gene: TRBV11-2; D gene: TRBD2; CDR3 DNA: TGTGCCAGCAGCTTAGATCTAGGCGGGGGGGCTAAGAATGAGCAGTTCTTC; CDR3 protein: CASSLDLGGGAKNEQFF
J gene: TRBJ2-5; clone size: .; V gene: TRBV6-6; D gene: .; CDR3 DNA: TGTGCCAGCAACGGCAGGCTACAAGAGACCCAGTACTTC; CDR3 protein: CASNGRLQETQYF
J gene: TRBJ1-3; clone size: .; V gene: TRBV6-5; D gene: .; CDR3 DNA: TGTGCCAGCAGGACTTCATGGAGCTCTGGAAACACCATATATTTT; CDR3 protein: CASRTSWSSGNTIYF
J gene: TRBJ1-1; clone size: .; V gene: TRBV29-1; D gene: .; CDR3 DNA: TGCAGCGTTCTGGGCAGGGGACAGAACACTGAAGCTTTCTTT; CDR3 protein: CSVLGRGQNTEAFF
J gene: TRBJ2-3; clone size: .; V gene: TRBV5-1; D gene: .; CDR3 DNA: TGCGCCAGCAGCTTAGCGGCCACAGATACGCAGTATTTT; CDR3 protein: CASSLAATDTQYF
J gene: TRBJ2-7; clone size: .; V gene: TRBV5-1; D gene: .; CDR3 DNA: TGCGCCAGCAGCCCCGGGACACACTACGAGCAGTACTTC; CDR3 protein: CASSPGTHYEQYF
J gene: TRBJ1-1; clone size: .; V gene: TRBV9; D gene: TRBD1; CDR3 DNA: TGTGCCAGCAGCGTAGATCCGGACAGGGGCACTGAAGCTTTCTTT; CDR3 protein: CASSVDPDRGTEAFF
J gene: TRBJ2-7; clone size: .; V gene: TRBV12-3/TRBV12-4; D gene: .; CDR3 DNA: TGTGCCAGCAGCCTGACGGGGTCCTACGAGCAGTACTTC; CDR3 protein: CASSLTGSYEQYF
J gene: TRBJ2-3; clone size: .; V gene: TRBV5-1; D gene: .; CDR3 DNA: TGCGCCAGCAGCTTTACAGGGTACGCGGGCACAGATACGCAGTATTTT; CDR3 protein: CASSFTGYAGTDTQYF
J gene: TRBJ1-3; clone size: .; V gene: TRBV7-7; D gene: .; CDR3 DNA: TGTGCCAGCAGCCCTGGACGGACTTCTGGAAACACCATATATTTT; CDR3 protein: CASSPGRTSGNTIYF
J gene: TRBJ2-7; clone size: once; V gene: TRBV7-2; D gene: .; CDR3 DNA: TGTGCCAGCAGCGCCGGGGTGGGGCAGTACTTC; CDR3 protein: CASSAGVGQYF
J gene: TRBJ2-7; clone size: .; V gene: TRBV6-5; D gene: TRBD1; CDR3 DNA: TGTGCCAGCAGTCCACGGACAGGCTCCTACGAGCAGTACTTC; CDR3 protein: CASSPRTGSYEQYF
J gene: TRBJ2-7; clone size: .; V gene: TRBV2; D gene: .; CDR3 DNA: TGTGCCAGCAGGGGGAGAGCCTACGAGCAGTACTTC; CDR3 protein: CASRGRAYEQYF
J gene: TRBJ2-1; clone size: once; V gene: TRBV13; D gene: .; CDR3 DNA: TGTGCCAGCAGCTTACTCCCCGAACAGACTAGGGTCGAGCAGTTCTTC; CDR3 protein: CASSLLPEQTRVEQFF
J gene: TRBJ1-5; clone size: .; V gene: TRBV3-1/TRBV3-2; D gene: TRBD1; CDR3 DNA: TGTGCCAGCAGCCAAAATCCGACAGGGACGGGGCAGCCCCAGCATTTT; CDR3 protein: CASSQNPTGTGQPQHF